Shown below are 23 T cell receptor beta chains from a single sample sequenced in a study of identical twins. MiXCR was run by TCRdb on the 5' RACE reads, yielding one entry per CDR3 protein. In the table there are about 890,000 distinct CDR3 sequences, approximately 13% of which are singletons. The same sample was also used in a study of yellow fever vaccine responses in identical twins.

Sequenced material: PBMCs. The receptors shown here come from a woman under 30 in good health.

This chain uses TRBV7-9 with TRBJ2-1, with D maybe TRBD2 (5 bases). CDR1 and CDR2 from the germline V gene are SEHNR and FQNEAQ (reference sequence). There are 15 residues in the CDR3. The V and J ends lost 4 bases and 3 bases respectively, with 13 bases between them. The CDR3 DNA sequence: TGTGCCAGCAGCTCCGAGGGTCTAGACTACAATGAGCAGTTCTTC. Translating it yields CASSSEGLDYNEQFF. The variable domain in full, with the rest retrieved from reference TRBV7-9 and TRBJ2-1, is DTGVSQNPRHKITKRGQNVTFRCDPISEHNRLYWYRQTLGQGPEFLTYFQNEAQLEKSRLLSDRFSAERPKGSFSTLEIQRTEQGDSAMYLCASSSEGLDYNEQFFGPGTRLTVL.

This clonotype was detected many times. The J gene is TRBJ2-7, the V gene TRBV24-1; 8 nucleotides agree with TRBD1. Germline assignment: CDR1 KGHDR and CDR2 SFDVKD. The CDR3 has 13 residues. J gave up 3 bases and V 9 bases, and 6 bases lay outside the gene matches. CDR3 sequence reads: CATRDRQNYEQYV. CDR3 DNA sequence: TGTGCCACCCGGGACAGGCAGAACTACGAGCAGTACGTC.

The V and J genes are TRBV11-3 and TRBJ2-1; 11 nucleotides align to TRBD2. The CDR3 has 13 residues. Germline V gene data show CDR1 as SGHNT and CDR2 as YENEEA. J gave up 10 bases and V 5 bases, and 4 bases lay outside the gene matches. CDR3 region: CASSVGTSGEQFF. The DNA for the CDR3 is TGTGCCAGCAGCGTCGGGACTAGCGGCGAGCAGTTCTTC.

This clonotype was picked up one time. V usage is TRBV20-1 and J usage is TRBJ2-1; TRBD1 matches at 7 bases. The germline V gene has CDR1 DFQATT and CDR2 SNEGSKA (reference sequence). The CDR3 has 14 residues. Trimming took 6 bases from V and 3 from J; bases not matched to a gene: 8. In DNA, the CDR3 is TGCAGTGCCAGGACAGGCGATGACTACAATGAGCAGTTCTTC. Translated: CSARTGDDYNEQFF.

This clonotype was observed a few times. V gene TRBV9 combines with J gene TRBJ1-2; 8 bases match TRBD1. This CDR3 region has 13 residues. The V and J ends lost 3 bases and 8 bases, in that order; junction bases with no gene match: 6. From germline, CDR1 is SGDLS and CDR2 YYNGEE. As DNA, the CDR3 is TGTGCCAGCAGCGCTCAGGGGGCGGAAGGCTACACCTTC. The encoded protein is CASSAQGAEGYTF.

The chain couples TRBV9 to TRBJ2-5; tentatively, D is TRBD2 (6 bases). The V gene's germline CDR1 is SGDLS and CDR2 YYNGEE. The CDR3 is made up of 15 amino acids. V gave up 2 bases and J gave up 2 bases, with 13 bases separating them. The CDR3 DNA reads TGTGCCAGCAGCGTTTTGGGGGAGGAACAAGAGACCCAGTACTTC. It codes for CASSVLGEEQETQYF.

This clonotype was counted a few times. V and J are TRBV10-3 and TRBJ1-2; 8 bases are shared with TRBD1. This CDR3 contains 11 residues. The V gene's germline CDR1 is ENHRY and CDR2 SYGVKD. Unmatched junction bases numbered 4, after V lost 8 bases and J lost 8 bases. The CDR3 coding sequence is TGTGCCATCGGACAGGGTGACGGCTACACCTTC. Encoded protein: CAIGQGDGYTF.

This clonotype was detected ten times or more. The rearrangement joins TRBV12-3 or TRBV12-4 to TRBJ2-3; D call uncertain. V gave up 3 bases and J gave up 4 bases, with 11 bases separating them. The CDR3 length is 14 residues. Here the CDR3 reads CASSFLGQPDTQYF. The CDR3 coding sequence is TGTGCCAGCAGTTTCCTAGGCCAACCAGATACGCAGTATTTT.

This chain links TRBV19 with TRBJ1-6; 8 bases are shared with TRBD1. Germline V CDR1 and CDR2: LNHDA, SQIVND (reference sequence). V lost 10 bases to trimming and J lost 8 bases; unmatched junction nucleotides: 13. The CDR3 is made up of 15 amino acids. The CDR3 DNA reads TGTGCCACTCATCCCGGACAGGGTTATTATTCACCCCTCCACTTT. This encodes CATHPGQGYYSPLHF.

In its sample, this clonotype was seen a few times. The V gene is TRBV20-1, the J gene TRBJ1-5; unclear D gene. Per germline, CDR1 DFQATT and CDR2 SNEGSKA (reference sequence). The CDR3 totals 12 residues. The CDR3 reads CSPGNGNQPQHF. As DNA, the CDR3 is TGCAGCCCTGGAAATGGCAATCAGCCCCAGCATTTT.

The chain combines TRBV15 with TRBJ2-5, with TRBD1 matching over 7 bases. The CDR3 totals 15 residues. J gave up 4 bases and V 0 bases, and 5 bases lay outside the gene matches. From germline, CDR1 is LNHNV and CDR2 YYDKDF (reference sequence). This CDR3 reads CATSRDQGGGETQYF. The CDR3 DNA reads TGTGCCACCAGCAGAGATCAAGGGGGCGGAGAGACCCAGTACTTC.

This clonotype appeared a few times. The chain recombines TRBV19 with TRBJ2-1; perhaps TRBD1 as D (6 bases). CDR3 length equals 17 residues. CDR1 LNHDA and CDR2 SQIVND come from the germline V gene (reference sequence). Deletions cut 1 base from V and 2 bases from J, with 15 bases between. CDR3 bases: TGTGCCAGTAGTATAGCCCCTTCGGGACAAACCTACAATGAGCAGTTCTTC. It encodes CASSIAPSGQTYNEQFF.

The genes are TRBV29-1 and TRBJ1-1; D not certain. The V end was cut by 8 bases, the J end by 6 bases, with 16 bases between. Germline lookup yields CDR1 SQVTM and CDR2 ANQGSEA. The CDR3 runs to 12 residues. CDR3 residues: CSTTQRLAEAFF. CDR3 sequence (DNA): TGCAGCACCACACAGAGGCTTGCTGAAGCTTTCTTT.

V is TRBV12-3 or TRBV12-4 and J is TRBJ1-1; D is ambiguous. The V end was cut by 5 bases, the J end by 3 bases, with 16 bases between. This CDR3 is 15 amino acids long. CDR3 nucleotide sequence: TGTGCCAGCAGTCTCCGGGCCCCAAGGGACACTGAAGCTTTCTTT. Its protein product is CASSLRAPRDTEAFF.

This clonotype was seen only a few times. The rearrangement links TRBV9 to TRBJ2-7; D not resolved. V lost 3 bases, J lost 4 bases, and 11 bases lay in between. The germline CDR1 and CDR2 sequences are SGDLS and YYNGEE. The CDR3 length is 13 residues. The chain's CDR3 is CASSADSLYEQYF. The CDR3 nucleotides read TGTGCCAGCAGCGCCGACTCTCTATACGAGCAGTACTTC.

The rearrangement links TRBV14 to TRBJ2-1; D remains ambiguous. This CDR3 region has 13 residues. CDR1 and CDR2 from the germline V gene are SGHDN and FVKESK. The V end was cut by 5 bases, the J end by 7 bases, with 12 bases between. Here the CDR3 DNA reads TGTGCCAGCAGCTACACGGGTCCGAATGAGCAGTTCTTC. Its translation is CASSYTGPNEQFF.

This clonotype has a handful of counts. This chain joins TRBV5-4 and TRBJ2-1, with 9 bases identical to TRBD2. With V trimmed by 0 bases and J by 4 bases, 5 bases remained unmatched. The CDR3 contains 16 residues. Germline CDR1 SGHNT, CDR2 YYREEE (reference sequence). CDR3 coding DNA: TGTGCCAGCAGCTTGGTTGGTAGCGGGGGTTACAATGAGCAGTTCTTC. Translating gives CASSLVGSGGYNEQFF.

The CDR3 region has the DNA TGTGCCAGCAGTATTACAGGGGCGATTTTCACTGAAGCTTTCTTT. It translates to CASSITGAIFTEAFF. This chain uses TRBV6-1 with TRBJ1-1; 7 bases match TRBD1. Trimming removed 5 bases from V and 4 bases from J; junction bases left unmatched: 10. CDR1 is MNHNS and CDR2 is SASEGT in the germline V gene. The CDR3 has 15 amino acids.

This chain connects TRBV20-1 to TRBJ2-5; 15 bases are a match to TRBD2. Germline values: CDR1 DFQATT, CDR2 SNEGSKA (reference sequence). V dropped 3 bases and J dropped 1; count of bases not matched to a gene: 6. The CDR3 length is 17 residues. Here the CDR3 reads CSASGGLAGGFQETQYF. CDR3 nucleotide sequence: TGCAGTGCTAGTGGGGGACTAGCGGGAGGCTTCCAAGAGACCCAGTACTTC.

The sample holds many counts of this clonotype. J is TRBJ2-1 and V is TRBV20-1; D unclear. The CDR3 extends over 14 amino acids. V gave up 3 bases and J gave up 0 bases, with 9 bases separating them. Germline lookup yields CDR1 DFQATT and CDR2 SNEGSKA (reference sequence). CDR3 protein: CSASGDSSYNEQFF. CDR3 DNA sequence: TGCAGTGCTAGTGGGGATAGCTCCTACAATGAGCAGTTCTTC.

This clonotype was picked up a small number of times. Its ends do not fully match the called genes, so a read error is possible. The V and J genes are TRBV6-1 and TRBJ2-3, with 9 bases matching TRBD2. The germline V gene has CDR1 MNHNS and CDR2 SASEGT. This CDR3 has 15 amino acids. The CDR3 sequence is CASREAGGRTDTQYF. Here the CDR3 DNA reads TGTGCCAGCAGGGAAGCGGGGGGACGCACAGATACGCAGTATTTT.

The rearrangement links TRBV4-1 to TRBJ2-5; 7 nucleotides match TRBD1. The germline V gene has CDR1 MGHRA and CDR2 YSYEKL. The CDR3 length is 16 residues. The V gene end was trimmed by 1 base and the J gene end by 4 bases; junction bases not matched to a gene: 9. CDR3 coding DNA: TGCGCCAGCAGCCAAGTAAAGACAGGGTTCAGAGAGACCCAGTACTTC. Amino acids: CASSQVKTGFRETQYF.

A few counts support this clonotype. The chain joins TRBV25-1 to TRBJ1-1; D uncertain. Germline CDR1 reads MGHDK; CDR2 reads SYGVNS. Trimming took 3 bases from V and 5 from J, leaving 7 bases between them. This CDR3 spans 12 amino acids. Here the CDR3 DNA reads TGTGCCAGCAGTGACGCGAGGACTGAAGCTTTCTTT. Its protein product is CASSDARTEAFF.